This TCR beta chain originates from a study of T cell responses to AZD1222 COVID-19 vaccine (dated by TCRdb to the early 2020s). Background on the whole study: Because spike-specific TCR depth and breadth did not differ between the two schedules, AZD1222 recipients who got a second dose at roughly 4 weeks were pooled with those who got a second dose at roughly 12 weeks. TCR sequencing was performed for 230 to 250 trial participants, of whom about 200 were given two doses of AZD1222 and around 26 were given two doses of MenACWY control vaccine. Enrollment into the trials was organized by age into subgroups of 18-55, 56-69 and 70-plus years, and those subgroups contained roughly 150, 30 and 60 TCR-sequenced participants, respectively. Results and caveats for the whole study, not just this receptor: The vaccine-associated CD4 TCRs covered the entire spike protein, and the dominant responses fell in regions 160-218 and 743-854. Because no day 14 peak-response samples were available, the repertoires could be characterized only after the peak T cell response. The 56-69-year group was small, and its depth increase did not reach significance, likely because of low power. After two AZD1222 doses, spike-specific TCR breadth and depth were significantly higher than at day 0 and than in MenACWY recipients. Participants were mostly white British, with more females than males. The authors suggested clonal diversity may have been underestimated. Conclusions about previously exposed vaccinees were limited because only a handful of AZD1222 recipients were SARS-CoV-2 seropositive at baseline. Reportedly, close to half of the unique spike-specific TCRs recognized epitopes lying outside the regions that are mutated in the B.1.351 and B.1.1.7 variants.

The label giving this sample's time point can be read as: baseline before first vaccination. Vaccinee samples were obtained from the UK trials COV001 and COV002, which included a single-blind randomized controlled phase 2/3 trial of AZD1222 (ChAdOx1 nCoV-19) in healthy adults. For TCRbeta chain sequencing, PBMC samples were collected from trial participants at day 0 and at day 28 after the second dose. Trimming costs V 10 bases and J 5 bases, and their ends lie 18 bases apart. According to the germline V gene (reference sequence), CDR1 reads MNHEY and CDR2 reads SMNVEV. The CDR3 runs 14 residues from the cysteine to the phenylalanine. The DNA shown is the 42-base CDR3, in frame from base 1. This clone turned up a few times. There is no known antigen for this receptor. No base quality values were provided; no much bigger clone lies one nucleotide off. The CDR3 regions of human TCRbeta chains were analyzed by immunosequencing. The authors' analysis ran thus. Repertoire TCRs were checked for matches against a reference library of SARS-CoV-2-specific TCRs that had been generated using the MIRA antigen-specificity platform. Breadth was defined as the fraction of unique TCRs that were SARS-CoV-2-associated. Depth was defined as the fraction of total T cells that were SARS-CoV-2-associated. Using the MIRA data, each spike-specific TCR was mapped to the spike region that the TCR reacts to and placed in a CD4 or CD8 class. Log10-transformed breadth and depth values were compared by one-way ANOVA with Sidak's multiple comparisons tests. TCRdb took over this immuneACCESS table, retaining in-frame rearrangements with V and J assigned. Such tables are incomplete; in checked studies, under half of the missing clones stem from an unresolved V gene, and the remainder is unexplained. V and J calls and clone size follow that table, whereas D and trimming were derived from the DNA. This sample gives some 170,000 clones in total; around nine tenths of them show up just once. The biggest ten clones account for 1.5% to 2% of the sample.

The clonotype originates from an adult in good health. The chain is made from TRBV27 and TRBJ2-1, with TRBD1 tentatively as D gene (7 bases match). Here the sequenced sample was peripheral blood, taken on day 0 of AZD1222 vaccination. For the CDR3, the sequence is CATAGTVTHNEQFF. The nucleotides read TGTGCCACCGCGGGGACAGTAACACACAATGAGCAGTTCTTC.